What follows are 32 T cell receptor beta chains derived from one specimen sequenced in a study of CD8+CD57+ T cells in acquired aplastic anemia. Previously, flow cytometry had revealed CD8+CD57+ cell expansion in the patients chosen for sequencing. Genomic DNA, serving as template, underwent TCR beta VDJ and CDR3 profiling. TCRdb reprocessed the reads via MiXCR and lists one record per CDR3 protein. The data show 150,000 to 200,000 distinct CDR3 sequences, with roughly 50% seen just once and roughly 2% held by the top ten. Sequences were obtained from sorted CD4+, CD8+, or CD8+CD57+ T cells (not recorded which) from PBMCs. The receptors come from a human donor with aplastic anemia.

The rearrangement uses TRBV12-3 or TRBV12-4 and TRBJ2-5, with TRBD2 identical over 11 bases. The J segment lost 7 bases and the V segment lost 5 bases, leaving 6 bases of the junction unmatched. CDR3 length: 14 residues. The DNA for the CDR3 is TGTGCCAGCAGTCTTACTAGCGGGAGTGGGACCCAGTACTTC. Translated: CASSLTSGSGTQYF.

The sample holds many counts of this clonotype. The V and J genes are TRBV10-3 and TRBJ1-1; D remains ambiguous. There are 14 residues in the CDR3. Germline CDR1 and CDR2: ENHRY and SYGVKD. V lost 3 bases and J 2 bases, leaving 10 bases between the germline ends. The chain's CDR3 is CAISEGPQNTEAFF. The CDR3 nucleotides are TGTGCCATCAGTGAAGGCCCCCAAAACACTGAAGCTTTCTTT.

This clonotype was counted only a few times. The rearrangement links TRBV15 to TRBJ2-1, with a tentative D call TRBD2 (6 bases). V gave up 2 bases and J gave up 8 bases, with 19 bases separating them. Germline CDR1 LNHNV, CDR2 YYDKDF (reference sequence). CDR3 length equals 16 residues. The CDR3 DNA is TGTGCCACCAGCAGACACTCTAGCGTCCAGTGGGATGAGCAGTTCTTC. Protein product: CATSRHSSVQWDEQFF.

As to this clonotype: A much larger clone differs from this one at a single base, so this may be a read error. The CDR3 sequence is CASRMYQGNHETQYF. The CDR3 DNA is TGTGCCAGCAGAATGTATCAGGGGAACCACGAGACCCAGTACTTC. The rearrangement links TRBV6-1 to TRBJ2-5; D perhaps matches TRBD1 (6 bases). This CDR3 is 15 amino acids long. CDR1 and CDR2 from the germline V gene are MNHNS and SASEGT.

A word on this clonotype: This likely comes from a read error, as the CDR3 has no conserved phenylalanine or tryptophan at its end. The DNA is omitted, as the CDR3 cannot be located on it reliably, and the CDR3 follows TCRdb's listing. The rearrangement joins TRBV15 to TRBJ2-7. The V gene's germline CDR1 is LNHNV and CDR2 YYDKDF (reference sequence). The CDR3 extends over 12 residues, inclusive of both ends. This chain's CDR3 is CATSRDRLDGPR.

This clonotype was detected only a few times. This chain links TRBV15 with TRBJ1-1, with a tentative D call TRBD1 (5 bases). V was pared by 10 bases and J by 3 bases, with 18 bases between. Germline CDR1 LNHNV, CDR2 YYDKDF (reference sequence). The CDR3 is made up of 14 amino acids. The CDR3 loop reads CASPGPGGDTEAFF. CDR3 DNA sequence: TGTGCCAGCCCGGGGCCGGGGGGGGACACTGAAGCTTTCTTT.

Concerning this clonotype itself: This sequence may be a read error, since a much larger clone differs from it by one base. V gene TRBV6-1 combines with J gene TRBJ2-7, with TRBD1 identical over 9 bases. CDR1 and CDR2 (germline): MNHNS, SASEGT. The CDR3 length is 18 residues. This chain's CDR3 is CVSSNNRGLARSSYEQYF. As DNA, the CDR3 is TGTGTCAGCAGCAATAACAGGGGGCTTGCGAGAAGCTCCTACGAGCAGTACTTC.

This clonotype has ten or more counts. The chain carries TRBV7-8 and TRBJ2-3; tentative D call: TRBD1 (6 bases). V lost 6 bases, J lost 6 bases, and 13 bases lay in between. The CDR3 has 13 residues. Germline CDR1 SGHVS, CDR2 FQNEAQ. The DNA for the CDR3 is TGTGCCAGCAGAATAGATAGGGGGGATACGCAGTATTTT. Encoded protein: CASRIDRGDTQYF.

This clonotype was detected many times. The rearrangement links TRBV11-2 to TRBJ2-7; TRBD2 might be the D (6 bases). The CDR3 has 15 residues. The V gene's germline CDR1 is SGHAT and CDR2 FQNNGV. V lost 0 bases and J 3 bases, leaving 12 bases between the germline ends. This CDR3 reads CASSLEAGGNYEQYF. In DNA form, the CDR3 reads TGTGCCAGCAGCTTAGAGGCAGGCGGGAACTACGAGCAGTACTTC. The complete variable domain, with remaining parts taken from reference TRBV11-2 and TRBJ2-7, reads EAGVAQSPRYKIIEKRQSVAFWCNPISGHATLYWYQQILGQGPKLLIQFQNNGVVDDSQLPKDRFSAERLKGVDSTLKIQPAKLEDSAVYLCASSLEAGGNYEQYFGPGTRLTVT.

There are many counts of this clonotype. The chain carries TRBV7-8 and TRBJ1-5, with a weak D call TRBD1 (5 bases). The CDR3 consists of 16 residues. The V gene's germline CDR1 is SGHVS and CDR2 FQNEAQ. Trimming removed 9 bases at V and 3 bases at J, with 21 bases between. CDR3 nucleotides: TGTGCCAGTACTCTTAGGGCTCAGGGAAACAATCAGCCCCAGCATTTT. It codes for CASTLRAQGNNQPQHF. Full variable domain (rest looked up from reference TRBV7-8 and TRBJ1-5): GAGVSQSPRYKVAKRGQDVALRCDPISGHVSLFWYQQALGQGPEFLTYFQNEAQLDKSGLPSDRFFAERPEGSVSTLKIQRTQQEDSAVYLCASTLRAQGNNQPQHFGDGTRLSIL.

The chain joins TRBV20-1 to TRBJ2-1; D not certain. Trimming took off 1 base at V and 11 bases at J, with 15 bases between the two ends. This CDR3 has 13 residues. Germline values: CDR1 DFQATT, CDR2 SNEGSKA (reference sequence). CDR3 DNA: TGCAGTGCTAGAGCCGGGTCACTATTTCAGCAGTTCTTC. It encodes CSARAGSLFQQFF.

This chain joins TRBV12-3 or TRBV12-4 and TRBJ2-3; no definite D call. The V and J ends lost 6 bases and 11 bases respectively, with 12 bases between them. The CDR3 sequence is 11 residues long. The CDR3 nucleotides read TGTGCCAGCAGCTCCCCCCTTTGGCAGTATTTT. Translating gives CASSSPLWQYF.

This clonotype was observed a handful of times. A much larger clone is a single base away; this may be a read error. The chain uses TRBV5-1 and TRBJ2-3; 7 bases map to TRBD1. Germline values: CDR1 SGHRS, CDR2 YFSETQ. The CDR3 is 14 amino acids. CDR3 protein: CASSGTASTGTQYF. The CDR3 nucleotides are TGCGCCAGCAGCGGGACAGCTAGCACAGGTACGCAGTATTTT.

The CDR3 protein is CAISATSSIDTQYF. Here the CDR3 DNA reads TGTGCCATCAGTGCCACCAGTTCGATAGATACGCAGTATTTT. The chain links TRBV10-3 to TRBJ2-3; D ambiguous. V was pared by 4 bases and J by 5 bases, with 13 bases between. Germline V lookup: CDR1 ENHRY, CDR2 SYGVKD. The CDR3 is 14 residues long.

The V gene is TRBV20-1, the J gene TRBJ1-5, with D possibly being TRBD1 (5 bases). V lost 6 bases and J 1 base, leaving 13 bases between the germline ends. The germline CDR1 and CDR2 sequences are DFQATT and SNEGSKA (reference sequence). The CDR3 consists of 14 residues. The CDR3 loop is CSARDPWSNQPQHF. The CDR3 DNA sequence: TGCAGTGCAAGGGACCCTTGGAGCAATCAGCCCCAGCATTTT.

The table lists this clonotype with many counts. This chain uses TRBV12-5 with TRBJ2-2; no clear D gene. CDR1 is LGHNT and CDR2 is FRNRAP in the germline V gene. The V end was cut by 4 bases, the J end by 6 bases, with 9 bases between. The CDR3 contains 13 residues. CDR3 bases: TGTGCTAGTGGTTCCTTAGGTTCCGGGGAGCTGTTTTTT. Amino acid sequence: CASGSLGSGELFF.

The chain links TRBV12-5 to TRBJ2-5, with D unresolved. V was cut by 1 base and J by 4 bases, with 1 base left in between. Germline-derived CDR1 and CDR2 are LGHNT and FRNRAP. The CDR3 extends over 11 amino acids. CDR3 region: CASGLGETQYF. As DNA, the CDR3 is TGTGCTAGTGGTTTGGGAGAGACCCAGTACTTC. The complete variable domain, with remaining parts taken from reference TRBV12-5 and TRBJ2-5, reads DARVTQTPRHKVTEMGQEVTMRCQPILGHNTVFWYRQTMMQGLELLAYFRNRAPLDDSGMPKDRFSAEMPDATLATLKIQPSEPRDSAVYFCASGLGETQYFGPGTRLLVL.

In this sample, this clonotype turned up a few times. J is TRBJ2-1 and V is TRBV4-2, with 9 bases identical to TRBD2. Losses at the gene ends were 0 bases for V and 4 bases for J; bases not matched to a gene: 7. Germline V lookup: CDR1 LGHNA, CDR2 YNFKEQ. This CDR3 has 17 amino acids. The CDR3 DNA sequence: TGTGCCAGCAGCCAAGATCTGGGCGGGGGGGCATACAATGAGCAGTTCTTC. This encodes CASSQDLGGGAYNEQFF.

CDR3 protein: CASSTETSGRPFF. In DNA form, the CDR3 reads TGTGCCAGCAGCACCGAAACTAGCGGGAGGCCGTTCTTC. The chain couples TRBV7-2 to TRBJ2-1; 12 bases fit TRBD2. J gave up 15 bases and V 5 bases, and 8 bases lay outside the gene matches. This CDR3 comprises 13 residues. Germline loops: CDR1 SGHTA, CDR2 FQGNSA.

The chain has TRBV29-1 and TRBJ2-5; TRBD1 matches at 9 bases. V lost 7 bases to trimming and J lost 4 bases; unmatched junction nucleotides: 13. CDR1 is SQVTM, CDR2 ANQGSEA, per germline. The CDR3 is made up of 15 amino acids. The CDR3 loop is CSAKPGTGTTETQYF. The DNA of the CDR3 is TGCAGCGCAAAACCCGGGACAGGGACAACAGAGACCCAGTACTTC.

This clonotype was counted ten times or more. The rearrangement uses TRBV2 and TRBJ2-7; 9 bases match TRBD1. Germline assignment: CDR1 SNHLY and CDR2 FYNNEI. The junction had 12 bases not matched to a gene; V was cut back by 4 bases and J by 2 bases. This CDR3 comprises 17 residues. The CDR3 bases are TGTGCCAGCAGTGGCTCTATTTTACAGGGGGCTCCCTACGAGCAGTACTTC. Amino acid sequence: CASSGSILQGAPYEQYF.

The CDR3 coding sequence is TGCAGTGCTCCTCCTCGCGGCAGGGGCATTAGATTAAATGAGCAGTTCTTC. As protein: CSAPPRGRGIRLNEQFF. This chain uses TRBV20-1 with TRBJ2-1; TRBD1 might be the D (6 bases). V was shortened by 5 bases and J by 7 bases, with 27 bases between the two germline ends. CDR3 length: 17 residues. CDR1 and CDR2 from the germline V gene are DFQATT and SNEGSKA (reference sequence).

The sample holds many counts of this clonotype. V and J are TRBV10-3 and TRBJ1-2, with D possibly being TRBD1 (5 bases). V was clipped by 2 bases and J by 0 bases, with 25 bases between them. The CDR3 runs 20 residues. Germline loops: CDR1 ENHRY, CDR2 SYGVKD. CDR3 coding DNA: TGTGCCATCAGTGAGATCAGCGGCGCGGGGCTACAAACTACTAACTATGGCTACACCTTC. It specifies CAISEISGAGLQTTNYGYTF.

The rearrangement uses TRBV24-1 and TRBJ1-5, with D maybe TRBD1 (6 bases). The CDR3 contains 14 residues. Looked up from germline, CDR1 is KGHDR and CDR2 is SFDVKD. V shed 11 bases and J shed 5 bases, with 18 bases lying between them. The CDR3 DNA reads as TGTGCCAGCAGCTCCGGGACACCTTATCAGCCCCAGCATTTT. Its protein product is CASSSGTPYQPQHF.

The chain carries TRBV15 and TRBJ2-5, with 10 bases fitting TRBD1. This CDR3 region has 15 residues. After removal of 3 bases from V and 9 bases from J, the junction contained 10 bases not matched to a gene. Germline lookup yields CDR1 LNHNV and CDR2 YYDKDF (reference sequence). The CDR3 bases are TGTGCCACCAGCAGTGACAGGGGGCGGAGCGAGCCCCAGTACTTC. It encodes CATSSDRGRSEPQYF. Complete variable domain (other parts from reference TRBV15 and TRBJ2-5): DAMVIQNPRYQVTQFGKPVTLSCSQTLNHNVMYWYQQKSSQAPKLLFHYYDKDFNNEADTPDNFQSRRPNTSFCFLDIRSPGLGDTAMYLCATSSDRGRSEPQYFGPGTRLLVL.

This CDR3 reads CASSLADTSTDTQYF. The DNA of the CDR3 is TGCGCCAGCAGCTTGGCGGACACCAGCACAGATACGCAGTATTTT. The chain carries TRBV5-1 and TRBJ2-3, with a weak D call TRBD1 (5 bases). Trimming removed 0 bases at V and 0 bases at J, with 8 bases between. This CDR3 has 15 residues. Germline values: CDR1 SGHRS, CDR2 YFSETQ.

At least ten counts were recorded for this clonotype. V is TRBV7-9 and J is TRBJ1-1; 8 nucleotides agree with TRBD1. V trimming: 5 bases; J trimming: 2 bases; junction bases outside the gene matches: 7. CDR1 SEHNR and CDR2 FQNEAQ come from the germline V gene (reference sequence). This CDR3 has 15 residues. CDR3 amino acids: CASSPWTGLNTEAFF. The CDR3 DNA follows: TGTGCCAGCAGCCCGTGGACAGGGTTAAACACTGAAGCTTTCTTT. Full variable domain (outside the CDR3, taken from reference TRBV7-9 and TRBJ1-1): DTGVSQNPRHKITKRGQNVTFRCDPISEHNRLYWYRQTLGQGPEFLTYFQNEAQLEKSRLLSDRFSAERPKGSFSTLEIQRTEQGDSAMYLCASSPWTGLNTEAFFGQGTRLTVV.

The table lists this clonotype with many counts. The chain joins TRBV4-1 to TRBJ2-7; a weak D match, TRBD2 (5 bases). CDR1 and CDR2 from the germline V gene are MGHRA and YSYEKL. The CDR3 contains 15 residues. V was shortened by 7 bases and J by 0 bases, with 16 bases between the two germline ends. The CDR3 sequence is CASTPGLTSSYEQYF. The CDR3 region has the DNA TGCGCCAGCACCCCAGGACTCACCAGCTCCTACGAGCAGTACTTC.

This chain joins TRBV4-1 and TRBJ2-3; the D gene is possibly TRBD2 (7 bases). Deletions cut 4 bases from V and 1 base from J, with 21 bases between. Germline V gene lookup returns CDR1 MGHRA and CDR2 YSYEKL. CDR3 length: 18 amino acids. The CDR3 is CASSPAPVGGAGTDTQYF. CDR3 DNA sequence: TGCGCCAGCAGCCCGGCTCCGGTGGGGGGGGCAGGCACAGATACGCAGTATTTT.

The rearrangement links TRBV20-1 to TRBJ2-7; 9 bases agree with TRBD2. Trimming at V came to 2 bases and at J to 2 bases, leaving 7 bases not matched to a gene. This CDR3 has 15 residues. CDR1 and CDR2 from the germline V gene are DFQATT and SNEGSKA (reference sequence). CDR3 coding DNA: TGCAGTGCTAGACCTGGACTAGCGAAGGCCTACGAGCAGTACTTC. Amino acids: CSARPGLAKAYEQYF.

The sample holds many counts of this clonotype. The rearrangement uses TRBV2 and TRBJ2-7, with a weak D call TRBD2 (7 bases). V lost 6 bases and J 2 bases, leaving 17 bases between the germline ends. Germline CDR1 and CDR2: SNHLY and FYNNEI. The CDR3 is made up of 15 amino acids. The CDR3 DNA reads TGTGCCAGCAGCGCCCTGAGGGGGGGGGCCTACGAGCAGTACTTC. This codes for CASSALRGGAYEQYF.

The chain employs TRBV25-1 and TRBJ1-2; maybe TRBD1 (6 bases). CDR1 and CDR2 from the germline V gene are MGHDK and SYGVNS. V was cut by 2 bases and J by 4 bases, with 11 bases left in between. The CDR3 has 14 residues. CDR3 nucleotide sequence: TGTGCCAGCAGTGAAGCAGGGGCGGCCTATGGCTACACCTTC. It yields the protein CASSEAGAAYGYTF.